Presented here are 32 T cell receptor beta chains from one specimen sequenced in a study of T cell clonality in common variable immunodeficiency. Sequenced by immunoSEQ multiplex PCR; TCRdb stores in-frame clones only, minus some. The sample is made up of approximately 52,000 clones, none counted only once. The sample taken for sequencing was peripheral blood mononuclear cells. The receptor source for this set is a person aged 18-70 years in good health.

The table lists this clone with many counts. The sequenced fragment ends 3 residues before the CDR3 boundary, so the rest is inferred from the germline J gene. This chain links TRBV20-1 with TRBJ2-1; TRBD2 agrees at 14 bases. The CDR3 totals 14 residues. J was trimmed by 6 bases and V by 6 bases; bases with no gene match: 4. Germline V gene data show CDR1 as DFQATT and CDR2 as SNEGSKA (reference sequence). CDR3: CSAGLAGASNEQFF. CDR3 DNA, as far as it was read: TGCAGTGCGGGACTAGCGGGAGCTTCCAATGAG.

The table lists this clone with many counts. The missing CDR3 end, 3 residues past where the read stops, is filled in from the germline J gene. The chain joins TRBV7-9 to TRBJ2-1; 11 positions agree with TRBD2. This CDR3 comprises 15 residues. V lost 5 bases, J lost 7 bases, and 7 bases stayed unmatched. Looked up from germline, CDR1 is SEHNR and CDR2 is FQNEAQ (reference sequence). The CDR3 protein is CASSKLAGVRNEQFF. The part of the CDR3 DNA that was read is TGTGCCAGCAGCAAACTAGCGGGAGTACGTAATGAG.

This clone was counted many times. With the read ending 3 residues before the CDR3 end, the germline J gene is used to fill in that end. The chain joins TRBV30 to TRBJ1-2; 9 bases match TRBD1. CDR1 is GTSNPN, CDR2 SVGIG, per germline (reference sequence). The CDR3 is 15 amino acids. With V trimmed by 0 bases and J by 4 bases, 6 bases remained unmatched. Here the CDR3 reads CAWSVRDRVVYGYTF. The sequenced part of the CDR3 DNA is TGTGCCTGGAGTGTACGGGACAGGGTGGTCTATGGC.

There are a few counts of this clone. The read is 3 residues too short to cover the CDR3 end, so that end is filled in from the germline J gene. V and J are TRBV20-1 and TRBJ2-5; 8 positions agree with TRBD1. From germline, CDR1 is DFQATT and CDR2 SNEGSKA (reference sequence). Trimming at V came to 4 bases and at J to 0 bases, leaving 7 bases not matched to a gene. The CDR3 has 15 amino acids. The CDR3 protein is CSANQDRGYQETQYF. The DNA read from the CDR3 is TGCAGTGCTAATCAAGACAGGGGATACCAAGAGACC.

This clone was seen repeatedly, ten times or more. Read sequence stops 3 residues before the CDR3 end, and the germline J gene provides the missing end. The same CDR3 is also encoded by other DNA sequences in this sample. J is TRBJ2-1 and V is TRBV18, with 9 nucleotides matching TRBD2. V trimming: 4 bases; J trimming: 8 bases; junction bases outside the gene matches: 15. Looked up from germline, CDR1 is KGHSH and CDR2 is LQKENI. The CDR3 length is 17 residues. CDR3 protein: CASSRVVAGDGTDEQFF. The CDR3 bases that were read are TGTGCCAGCTCACGGGTAGTAGCGGGAGACGGGACCGATGAG.

This clone appeared a few times. The read ends 3 residues early relative to the CDR3; the germline J gene fills the gap. The chain joins TRBV7-8 to TRBJ1-2, with TRBD1 matching over 7 bases. V trimming: 5 bases; J trimming: 0 bases; junction bases outside the gene matches: 6. The CDR3 extends over 15 amino acids. Germline V gives CDR1 SGHVS, CDR2 FQNEAQ. CDR3 residues: CASSTGTAANYGYTF. Partial CDR3 DNA: TGTGCCAGCAGCACCGGGACAGCAGCTAACTATGGC. The entire variable domain, with the rest obtained from reference TRBV7-8 and TRBJ1-2, is as follows: GAGVSQSPRYKVAKRGQDVALRCDPISGHVSLFWYQQALGQGPEFLTYFQNEAQLDKSGLPSDRFFAERPEGSVSTLKIQRTQQEDSAVYLCASSTGTAANYGYTFGSGTRLTVV.

This clone has ten or more counts. The read is 3 residues too short to cover the CDR3 end, so that end is filled in from the germline J gene. The chain uses TRBV19 and TRBJ2-3, with TRBD2 identical over 7 bases. Germline V gives CDR1 LNHDA, CDR2 SQIVND (reference sequence). This CDR3 is built from 15 residues. J lost 1 base, V lost 1 base, and 2 bases had no gene match. The covered CDR3 bases are TGTGCCAGTAGTATAGGGGCGGGGGGCACAGATACG. Encoded protein: CASSIGAGGTDT. Given in full, the CDR3 is CASSIGAGGTDTQYF.

Remarks on this clone: The observed sequence ends 3 residues before the CDR3 terminus, with the missing tail filled in from the germline J gene. This chain uses TRBV19 with TRBJ2-2, with 9 bases fitting TRBD1. This CDR3 has 14 amino acids. After removal of 5 bases from V and 5 bases from J, the junction contained 3 bases not matched to a gene. In germline, CDR1 is LNHDA, CDR2 SQIVND (reference sequence). Partial CDR3 DNA: TGTGCCAGTAGTCGACAGGGGGATACCGGGGAG. Translating gives CASSRQGDTGE. The full CDR3 protein is CASSRQGDTGELFF.

This clone was picked up many times. The read halts 3 residues ahead of the CDR3 end, with the missing end drawn from the germline J gene. The V and J genes are TRBV2 and TRBJ2-3; 8 nucleotides line up with TRBD2. From germline, CDR1 is SNHLY and CDR2 FYNNEI. The V and J ends lost 5 bases and 7 bases, in that order; junction bases with no gene match: 11. The CDR3 sequence is 15 residues long. The sequenced part of the CDR3 DNA is TGTGCCAGCAGTAGAGGACTAGCCCAATTGAATACG. Its translation: CASSRGLAQLNT. The whole CDR3 sequence reads CASSRGLAQLNTQYF.

This clone was seen ten or more times. The sequenced fragment ends 3 residues before the CDR3 boundary, so the rest is inferred from the germline J gene. The rearrangement joins TRBV20-1 to TRBJ2-1; 11 nucleotides match TRBD2. CDR3 size: 12 residues. J lost 8 bases, V lost 4 bases, and 1 base had no gene match. Germline V gene sequence: CDR1 DFQATT, CDR2 SNEGSKA (reference sequence). Here the CDR3 reads CSATLAGDEQFF. Partial CDR3 DNA: TGCAGTGCTACACTAGCGGGAGATGAG.

In its sample, this clone was seen many times. The observed sequence ends 3 residues before the CDR3 terminus, with the missing tail filled in from the germline J gene. This chain connects TRBV29-1 to TRBJ2-5, with TRBD2 identical over 10 bases. The CDR3 loop spans 15 amino acids. The germline gives CDR1 SQVTM, CDR2 ANQGSEA. The V segment lost 2 bases and the J segment 7 bases; nucleotides outside the gene matches: 10. The CDR3 sequence: CSVEKAGGKSGTQYF. CDR3 DNA (partial): TGCAGCGTTGAAAAAGCGGGAGGGAAGTCAGGGACC.

On this clone itself: This could be a read error, since a much larger clone is one nucleotide away. The read ends 3 residues early relative to the CDR3; the germline J gene fills the gap. The chain uses TRBV6-2 or TRBV6-3 and TRBJ1-4, with TRBD1 matching 9 bases. The CDR3 sequence is 17 residues long. CDR1 MNHEY and CDR2 SVGEGT come from the germline V gene. The CDR3 DNA, read in part, is TGTGCCAGCAGTTACACAACAGGGGGCGCTGGGGCCAACGTA. This gives the protein CASSYTTGGAGANV. The entire CDR3 reads CASSYTTGGAGANVLFF.

Ten or more counts support this clone. The read comes to an end 3 residues before the CDR3 does, leaving the germline J gene to fill in the end. The chain carries TRBV12-5 and TRBJ2-1; TRBD2 is a possible D gene (6 bases). The V gene lost 4 bases and the J gene lost 2 bases, with 15 bases spanning the gap. Looked up from germline, CDR1 is LGHNT and CDR2 is FRNRAP. This CDR3 has 16 residues. CDR3 protein: CASGSAGLRAYNEQFF. The CDR3 bases that were read are TGTGCTAGTGGTTCGGCGGGACTTCGGGCCTACAATGAG.

The table lists this clone with a few counts. The read ends 3 residues shy of where the CDR3 ends; the end is completed using the germline J gene. The chain recombines TRBV20-1 with TRBJ1-3; unclear D gene. The CDR3 consists of 14 residues. Germline CDR1 and CDR2: DFQATT and SNEGSKA (reference sequence). V gave up 1 base and J gave up 0 bases, with 7 bases separating them. The CDR3 loop reads CSARGPYSGNTIYF. The covered CDR3 bases are TGCAGTGCTAGAGGGCCTTACTCTGGAAACACC.

Of note for this clone: The read halts 3 residues ahead of the CDR3 end, with the missing end drawn from the germline J gene. The V gene is TRBV7-9, the J gene TRBJ2-2, with TRBD1 identical over 8 bases. This CDR3 is built from 15 residues. Looked up from germline, CDR1 is SEHNR and CDR2 is FQNEAQ (reference sequence). The part of the CDR3 DNA that was read is TGTGCCAGCAGCTCGAGGACAGGGTTTGATGAAAAG. This encodes CASSSRTGFDEK. The whole CDR3 sequence reads CASSSRTGFDEKLFF.

This clone came up many times. The read gets to within 3 residues of the CDR3 end, and the germline J gene fills in the rest. The chain joins TRBV7-9 to TRBJ2-2; D might be TRBD2 (6 bases). The germline V gene encodes CDR1 SEHNR and CDR2 FQNEAQ (reference sequence). The CDR3 is made up of 15 amino acids. The sequenced CDR3 bases are TGTGCCAGCAGCTCTCGGGTGGGGGGAATCGATGAG. Translating gives CASSSRVGGIDE. The complete CDR3 sequence is CASSSRVGGIDELFF.

This clone was counted at least ten times. Read sequence stops 3 residues before the CDR3 end, and the germline J gene provides the missing end. Additional DNA sequences in this sample encode the identical CDR3. The J gene is TRBJ1-3, the V gene TRBV20-1, with TRBD1 matching over 11 bases. Germline lookup yields CDR1 DFQATT and CDR2 SNEGSKA (reference sequence). CDR3 length: 15 residues. Unmatched junction bases numbered 3, after V lost 5 bases and J lost 0 bases. The sequenced CDR3 bases are TGCAGTGCTGGGACAGGGGGGAACTCTGGAAACACC. It specifies CSAGTGGNSGNT. The complete CDR3 protein is CSAGTGGNSGNTIYF.

This clone appeared many times. The CDR3 end lies 3 residues beyond the end of the read and is filled in from the germline J gene. The V gene is TRBV19, the J gene TRBJ2-7, with a tentative D call TRBD1 (6 bases). CDR3 length: 14 amino acids. Trimming shortened V by 4 bases and J by 0 bases, and 10 bases separated the two germline ends. Germline V gene data show CDR1 as LNHDA and CDR2 as SQIVND (reference sequence). The CDR3 here is CASSTGAGSYEQYF. CDR3 DNA, as far as it was read: TGTGCCAGTAGTACAGGGGCGGGCTCCTACGAG. The full variable domain, with the rest looked up from reference TRBV19 and TRBJ2-7, is DGGITQSPKYLFRKEGQNVTLSCEQNLNHDAMYWYRQDPGQGLRLIYYSQIVNDFQKGDIAEGYSVSREKKESFPLTVTSAQKNPTAFYLCASSTGAGSYEQYFGPGTRLTVT.

At least ten counts were recorded for this clone. The sequence runs out 3 residues before the end of the CDR3; the remainder is reconstructed from the germline J gene. The chain is built from TRBV20-1 and TRBJ2-4; 8 nucleotides align to TRBD2. The CDR3 has 13 amino acids. The V segment lost 6 bases and the J segment 6 bases; nucleotides outside the gene matches: 7. Germline V lookup: CDR1 DFQATT, CDR2 SNEGSKA (reference sequence). CDR3 loop: CSAPETSVNIQYF. CDR3 bases read: TGCAGTGCCCCCGAGACTAGCGTAAACATT.

This clone was detected many times. The read finishes 3 residues shy of the CDR3 end, and the germline J gene is used to complete it. The V gene is TRBV30, the J gene TRBJ2-7; tentative D call: TRBD1 (5 bases). Germline V CDR1 and CDR2: GTSNPN, SVGIG (reference sequence). With 1 base removed from V and 3 bases from J, the gap between germline ends came to 7 bases. The CDR3 runs 12 residues. The covered CDR3 bases are TGTGCCTGGAGTGAGGGGTTCTACGAG. It yields the protein CAWSEGFYE. The full CDR3 reads CAWSEGFYEQYF.

Regarding this clone: The CDR3 end is not reached by the read, which stops 3 residues before it; the germline J gene fills it in. The chain carries TRBV19 and TRBJ1-2; TRBD1 agrees at 7 bases. This CDR3 has 18 amino acids. The germline V gene has CDR1 LNHDA and CDR2 SQIVND (reference sequence). The sequenced part of the CDR3 DNA is TGTGCCAGTGCGGGGACTAGCGGGACAGTGAGGATCTCCAATGAC. Translation: CASAGTSGTVRISND. The full CDR3 is CASAGTSGTVRISNDYTF.

This clone was counted only a few times. From the germline J gene comes the end of the CDR3, since the read stops 3 residues before it. The genes are TRBV20-1 and TRBJ2-5, with TRBD2 matching 8 bases. Germline trimming cut 2 bases from V and 0 bases from J; bases unmatched to any gene: 5. Per the germline V gene, CDR1 is DFQATT and CDR2 is SNEGSKA (reference sequence). The CDR3 extends over 15 amino acids. This CDR3 reads CSARNLAGYQETQYF. The part of the CDR3 DNA that was read is TGCAGTGCTAGAAATTTAGCGGGGTACCAAGAGACC.

This clone appeared a few times. The CDR3 end lies 3 residues beyond the end of the read and is filled in from the germline J gene. The chain couples TRBV7-8 to TRBJ2-1; 10 bases align to TRBD2. The ends lost 5 bases at V and 2 bases at J; junction bases unmatched: 3. The V gene's germline CDR1 is SGHVS and CDR2 FQNEAQ. This CDR3 has 15 amino acids. The sequenced part of the CDR3 DNA is TGTGCCAGCAGCCCAGGACTAGCGGCCTACAATGAG. Encoded protein: CASSPGLAAYNE. The full CDR3 reads CASSPGLAAYNEQFF.

Ten or more counts support this clone. Mismatch with germline at one junction end may stem from a read error. The CDR3 end lies 3 residues beyond the end of the read and is filled in from the germline J gene. The J gene is TRBJ2-1, the V gene TRBV4-2; 14 nucleotides line up with TRBD2. Germline V gives CDR1 LGHNA, CDR2 YNFKEQ. This CDR3 spans 16 amino acids. CDR3 bases read: TGCGCCAGCAGCCAAGGGACTAGCGGGAGAATCTATGAG. Translating it yields CASSQGTSGRIYE. The full CDR3 sequence reads CASSQGTSGRIYEQFF.

This clone was observed at least ten times. The read ends 3 residues early relative to the CDR3; the germline J gene fills the gap. The chain joins TRBV7-3 to TRBJ2-5; 7 bases are shared with TRBD2. This CDR3 spans 13 amino acids. Germline lookup yields CDR1 SGHTA and CDR2 FQGTGA. V shed 3 bases, J shed 4 bases, and the junction held 2 bases outside the gene matches. CDR3 protein: CASSFREGETQYF. The covered CDR3 bases are TGTGCCAGCAGCTTCAGGGAGGGAGAGACC.

Details on this clone: The observed sequence ends 3 residues before the CDR3 terminus, with the missing tail filled in from the germline J gene. The rearrangement uses TRBV6-2 or TRBV6-3 and TRBJ1-1; 7 nucleotides agree with TRBD1. The CDR3 is made up of 14 amino acids. Germline loops: CDR1 MNHEY, CDR2 SVGEGT. With 6 bases clipped from V and 3 bases from J, the junction kept 7 bases outside the gene matches. The DNA read from the CDR3 is TGTGCCAGCAGCCGCACAGGGGCCCACACTGAA. The encoded protein is CASSRTGAHTE. The full CDR3 reads CASSRTGAHTEAFF.

This clone was counted many times. Coverage ceases 3 residues before the CDR3 finishes, and the germline J gene fills in the end. The V call is TRBV9, the J call TRBJ2-1; possible D gene TRBD2, 7 bases. CDR3 length equals 16 residues. With 0 bases removed from V and 7 bases from J, the gap between germline ends came to 17 bases. Germline-derived CDR1 and CDR2 are SGDLS and YYNGEE. The CDR3 DNA, read in part, is TGTGCCAGCAGCGTAGGGGGGCGGGGGCTGGGTAATGAG. Residues: CASSVGGRGLGNE. The complete CDR3 protein is CASSVGGRGLGNEQFF.

This clone has a count of ten or more. The CDR3 goes on 3 residues after the read ends, and that part is filled in from the germline J gene. J is TRBJ2-1 and V is TRBV18; weak D call: TRBD1 (5 bases). The CDR3 extends over 12 amino acids. Looked up from germline, CDR1 is KGHSH and CDR2 is LQKENI. The V and J ends lost 1 base and 9 bases respectively, with 7 bases between them. CDR3 bases read: TGTGCCAGCTCACCACAGGGGCTTGAG. This translates into CASSPQGLE. The CDR3 as a whole reads CASSPQGLEQFF.

This clone showed up many times. CDR3 sequence: CASSRAARHYGYTF. CDR3 bases read: TGTGCCAGCAGCCGCGCCGCCAGACATTATGGC. The rearrangement links TRBV7-8 to TRBJ1-2; no firm D call. The sequence runs out 3 residues before the end of the CDR3; the remainder is reconstructed from the germline J gene. This CDR3 spans 14 amino acids. The germline gives CDR1 SGHVS, CDR2 FQNEAQ. V was shortened by 5 bases and J by 5 bases, with 15 bases between the two germline ends.

This clone was counted only a few times. The observed sequence ends 3 residues before the CDR3 terminus, with the missing tail filled in from the germline J gene. The chain employs TRBV19 and TRBJ2-3; D is unresolved. The CDR3 spans 14 residues. Germline CDR1 and CDR2: LNHDA and SQIVND (reference sequence). The CDR3 DNA, read in part, is TGTGCCAGTAGTATTTGGGCAGACAATCAGCCG. It encodes CASSIWADNQP. In full, the CDR3 is CASSIWADNQPQYF.

This clone appeared many times. The read stops 3 residues short of the end of the CDR3; the missing end is completed from the germline J gene. The chain combines TRBV5-1 with TRBJ2-3, with D tentatively TRBD1 (6 bases). The CDR3 loop spans 14 amino acids. The germline V and J ends were trimmed by 0 bases and 1 base, with 6 bases remaining between them. Germline CDR1 SGHRS, CDR2 YFSETQ. The sequenced CDR3 bases are TGCGCCAGCAGCTTGGGGACAGGCACAGATACG. Translating it yields CASSLGTGTDT. The full CDR3 protein reads CASSLGTGTDTQYF.

Ten or more counts support this clone. The read finishes 3 residues shy of the CDR3 end, and the germline J gene is used to complete it. The chain recombines TRBV19 with TRBJ2-2; TRBD1 might be the D (6 bases). V lost 6 bases, J lost 0 bases, and 11 bases lay in between. This CDR3 region has 15 residues. Germline assignment: CDR1 LNHDA and CDR2 SQIVND (reference sequence). CDR3 in amino acids: CASSSGTTNTGELFF. The sequenced CDR3 bases are TGTGCCAGTAGCTCCGGGACAACGAACACCGGGGAG.